The 17 T cell receptor beta chains reported below all come from one sample, sequenced in a study of beta chain features in type 1 diabetes. Investigators reverse transcribed all isolated RNA, so they sequenced expressed TCRB transcripts. Assay used: immunoSEQ multiplex PCR; TCRdb lists only in-frame clones, some missing. The sample includes about half a million clones, 25% to 35% of them seen just once. Specimen: naive CD4+ T cells from blood. All receptors come from a man aged 18 to 29 in good health.

This clone was observed a handful of times. This chain uses TRBV30 with TRBJ2-3; D may be TRBD1 (6 bases). CDR3 length equals 16 residues. Trimming left V 2 bases short and J 0 bases short, with 15 bases between. In germline, CDR1 is GTSNPN, CDR2 SVGIG (reference sequence). The CDR3 region is CAWSPGHRASTDTQYF. CDR3 DNA: TGTGCCTGGAGTCCCGGCCACAGGGCTAGCACAGATACGCAGTATTTT.

The gene calls are TRBV6-5 and TRBJ2-7; possible D gene TRBD2, 5 bases. Trimming pared 9 bases from V and 0 bases from J, leaving 12 bases between. Germline V gene sequence: CDR1 MNHEY, CDR2 SVGAGI. The CDR3 sequence is 13 residues long. The CDR3 DNA follows: TGTGCCAGTCGGGAAACTAGCTCCTACGAGCAGTACTTC. Translated: CASRETSSYEQYF.

The chain links TRBV6-1 to TRBJ2-7, with 9 bases lining up with TRBD1. CDR3 size: 16 residues. Trimming cost V 2 bases and J 1 base; bases outside gene matches: 6. Germline CDR1 reads MNHNS; CDR2 reads SASEGT. Here the CDR3 reads CASSEPGQGYSYEQYF. As DNA, the CDR3 is TGTGCCAGCAGTGAACCGGGACAGGGCTATTCCTACGAGCAGTACTTC.

As for this clone: The same CDR3 arises from other DNA sequences in this sample as well. CDR3 residues: CAWSPAYEQYF. Here the CDR3 DNA reads TGTGCCTGGAGTCCGGCCTACGAGCAGTACTTC. The rearrangement links TRBV30 to TRBJ2-7, with D unclear. The CDR3 totals 11 residues. Germline V gene lookup returns CDR1 GTSNPN and CDR2 SVGIG (reference sequence). The V end lost 2 bases, the J end lost 2 bases, and 4 bases lay between the germline ends.

This clone was recorded a few times. The chain has TRBV9 and TRBJ2-7; 7 nucleotides line up with TRBD2. V gave up 10 bases and J gave up 4 bases; unmatched junction bases: 26. The length of the CDR3 is 18 residues. CDR1 SGDLS and CDR2 YYNGEE come from the germline V gene. Here the CDR3 reads CALHPGLSVREEIYEQYF. For the CDR3, the DNA is TGTGCCTTACATCCGGGACTGAGTGTTCGGGAGGAGATATACGAGCAGTACTTC.

The chain couples TRBV18 to TRBJ2-1; D not certain. The CDR3 totals 13 residues. V was cut by 6 bases and J by 8 bases, with 14 bases left in between. Germline V gene lookup returns CDR1 KGHSH and CDR2 LQKENI. The CDR3: CASSQSHLDEQFF. The CDR3 coding sequence is TGTGCCAGCTCCCAGAGTCATCTCGATGAGCAGTTCTTC.

This clone was seen a few times. The chain has TRBV4-1 and TRBJ2-7; 11 bases fit TRBD1. CDR3 length equals 15 residues. The germline gives CDR1 MGHRA, CDR2 YSYEKL. The J segment lost 2 bases and the V segment lost 2 bases, leaving 2 bases of the junction unmatched. The CDR3 DNA reads TGCGCCAGCAGCCAACCGGGACAGGGGGCCTACGAGCAGTACTTC. This codes for CASSQPGQGAYEQYF.

V and J are TRBV7-9 and TRBJ2-1, with D unresolved. V lost 5 bases and J lost 8, with 10 bases in between. This CDR3 is built from 12 residues. Germline V gives CDR1 SEHNR, CDR2 FQNEAQ (reference sequence). The CDR3 sequence is CASSLRLYEQFF. The CDR3 DNA sequence: TGTGCCAGCAGCCTTAGACTTTATGAGCAGTTCTTC.

The table lists this clone with a few counts. The J gene is TRBJ2-7, the V gene TRBV2, with no clear D. CDR3 length equals 11 residues. Germline V gene data show CDR1 as SNHLY and CDR2 as FYNNEI. V was pared by 5 bases and J by 5 bases, with 7 bases between. CDR3 residues: CASSIFHEQYF. CDR3 bases: TGTGCCAGCAGTATCTTCCACGAGCAGTACTTC.

V gene TRBV4-2 combines with J gene TRBJ2-3, with a possible D match to TRBD2 (5 bases). Trimming took 1 base from V and 0 from J, leaving 11 bases between them. The length of the CDR3 is 16 residues. CDR1 is LGHNA, CDR2 YNFKEQ, per germline. The CDR3 DNA is TGTGCCAGCAGCCAAGGTCGAGCGGCTAGCACAGATACGCAGTATTTT. Its protein product is CASSQGRAASTDTQYF.

Only a few counts were recorded for this clone. The chain recombines TRBV29-1 with TRBJ2-2; possible D gene TRBD1, 6 bases. CDR3 length equals 13 residues. Germline CDR1 and CDR2: SQVTM and ANQGSEA. The V gene lost 6 bases and the J gene lost 2 bases, with 10 bases spanning the gap. CDR3 coding DNA: TGCAGCGTCGGGACACTCAACACCGGGGAGCTGTTTTTT. Its protein is CSVGTLNTGELFF.

The chain links TRBV7-9 to TRBJ2-7; D may be TRBD1 (5 bases). The CDR3 extends over 14 amino acids. CDR1 SEHNR and CDR2 FQNEAQ come from the germline V gene (reference sequence). Trimming removed 4 bases from V and 7 bases from J, with 17 bases in between. CDR3 loop: CASSSDGRTWEQYF. The CDR3 DNA sequence: TGTGCCAGCAGCTCGGACGGGCGGACATGGGAGCAGTACTTC. Supplemented by reference TRBV7-9 and TRBJ2-7, the full variable domain reads DTGVSQNPRHKITKRGQNVTFRCDPISEHNRLYWYRQTLGQGPEFLTYFQNEAQLEKSRLLSDRFSAERPKGSFSTLEIQRTEQGDSAMYLCASSSDGRTWEQYFGPGTRLTVT.

This clone showed up just a few times. The CDR3 DNA reads as TGTGCCAGCAGCCCCCGTCCGGCCACATCGGAAAAACTGTTTTTT. It is translated as CASSPRPATSEKLFF. V gene TRBV6-5 combines with J gene TRBJ1-4; D unclear. V was cut by 6 bases and J by 8 bases, with 19 bases left in between. Germline assignment: CDR1 MNHEY and CDR2 SVGAGI. The CDR3 is made up of 15 amino acids.

This chain connects TRBV28 to TRBJ2-7; D possibly matches TRBD1 or TRBD2 (5 bases each). The CDR3 is made up of 13 amino acids. Germline CDR1 and CDR2: MDHEN and SYDVKM. V lost 3 bases, J lost 6 bases, and 12 bases lay in between. CDR3 in amino acids: CASSFPGLGEQYF. The CDR3 DNA follows: TGTGCCAGCAGTTTTCCGGGGCTCGGCGAGCAGTACTTC. The variable domain in full, with the rest retrieved from reference TRBV28 and TRBJ2-7, is DVKVTQSSRYLVKRTGEKVFLECVQDMDHENMFWYRQDPGLGLRLIYFSYDVKMKEKGDIPEGYSVSREKKERFSLILESASTNQTSMYLCASSFPGLGEQYFGPGTRLTVT.

J is TRBJ2-7 and V is TRBV9; D may match TRBD1 or TRBD2 (5 bases each). Trimming left V 0 bases short and J 8 bases short, with 18 bases between. CDR1 SGDLS and CDR2 YYNGEE come from the germline V gene. This CDR3 comprises 15 residues. The CDR3 loop reads CASSVEWQGIGKQYF. The CDR3 DNA reads as TGTGCCAGCAGCGTAGAGTGGCAGGGCATCGGGAAGCAGTACTTC.

The gene calls are TRBV30 and TRBJ2-7, with D possibly being TRBD1 or TRBD2 (6 bases each). Per the germline V gene, CDR1 is GTSNPN and CDR2 is SVGIG (reference sequence). Trimming removed 3 bases at V and 3 bases at J, with 18 bases between. The CDR3 contains 15 residues. This CDR3 is CAWRGRTGQHYEQYF. The CDR3 region has the DNA TGTGCCTGGAGGGGGAGGACCGGACAGCACTACGAGCAGTACTTC.

This clone was observed a single time. The chain combines TRBV6-5 with TRBJ2-5; D may be TRBD1 (6 bases). Germline CDR1 is MNHEY and CDR2 is SVGAGI. The V gene lost 6 bases and the J gene lost 4 bases, with 18 bases spanning the gap. The CDR3 spans 15 residues. As DNA, the CDR3 is TGTGCCAGCAGAGATCCGGGACACCCGTCAGAGACCCAGTACTTC. The encoded protein is CASRDPGHPSETQYF.